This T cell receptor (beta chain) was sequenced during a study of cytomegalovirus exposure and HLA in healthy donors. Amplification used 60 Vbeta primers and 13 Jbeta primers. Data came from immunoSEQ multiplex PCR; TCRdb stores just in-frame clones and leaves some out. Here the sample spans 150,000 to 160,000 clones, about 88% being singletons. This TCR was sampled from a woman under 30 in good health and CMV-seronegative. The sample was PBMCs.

CDR3 nucleotides: TGCGCCAGCAGCTTAGTCGGGGAACCAACCGAGCAGTTCTTC. Its translation: CASSLVGEPTEQFF. V usage is TRBV5-1 and J usage is TRBJ2-1; tentative D call: TRBD2 (5 bases). Germline values: CDR1 SGHRS, CDR2 YFSETQ. This CDR3 has 14 residues. Trimming took off 2 bases at V and 10 bases at J, with 16 bases between the two ends.